The rows below give T cell receptor beta chains drawn from one sample of a study of T-cell reconstitution after alpha-beta-depleted transplantation in children. TCRdb called the PCR reads again in MiXCR, with one record for every CDR3 protein. The sample has 480,000 or so distinct CDR3 sequences, about 11% seen once; the top ten hold about 2%. Source: PBMCs, taken before TCRalphabeta/CD19-depleted stem cell transplant. The receptors were sampled from a child aged 2 to 10 with inherited bone marrow failure, due to receive a stem cell transplant. The conserved cysteine and the conserved F or W are not part of the CDR3 here. Where a row states a size, it is once, few, many or the class of an expanded clone; other rows omit it.

v_gene,abundance,len,j_gene,CDR3aa
TRBV20-1,many,11,TRBJ2-2,SAQKTGTGELF
TRBV12-3/TRBV12-4,many,14,TRBJ1-5,ASSWGTAGGGQPQH
TRBV28,many,18,TRBJ2-4,ASSLWGDPKSGIMRDIQY
TRBV6-2/TRBV6-3,many,13,TRBJ2-7,ASSYSQAVSYEQY
TRBV7-9,many,12,TRBJ2-7,ASSHGLAEYEQY
TRBV7-9,many,11,TRBJ2-3,ASSRSEADTQY
TRBV12-3/TRBV12-4,few,13,TRBJ2-6,ASSFLVSGANVLT
TRBV2,many,14,TRBJ2-4,ASSPGTSRAKNIQY
TRBV28,few,12,TRBJ2-5,ASSLGGQEETQY
TRBV5-1,many,14,TRBJ2-7,ASSLFTGASRDEQY
TRBV11-2,many,14,TRBJ2-7,ASSLDPDRPDYEQY
TRBV7-2,many,11,TRBJ1-2,ASSPPVGFGYT
TRBV4-3,many,14,TRBJ2-2,ASSPSVRGSDRELF
TRBV2,many,10,TRBJ1-2,AIGGPPFGYT
TRBV20-1,few,12,TRBJ2-3,SASPGQHTDTQY
TRBV11-2,many,15,TRBJ2-1,ASSSLFRGRTYNEQF
TRBV20-1,many,11,TRBJ2-3,SAYREYTDTQY
TRBV12-3/TRBV12-4,many,14,TRBJ2-3,ASTLSGRTRTDTQY
TRBV9,many,12,TRBJ1-1,ASSVGQRWAEAF
TRBV5-1,many,14,TRBJ2-7,ASSLGEGGRTAEQY
TRBV4-3,many,14,TRBJ2-3,ASSPYLELFTDTQY
TRBV12-3/TRBV12-4,many,11,TRBJ2-2,ASSFPNTGELF
TRBV28,many,12,TRBJ1-2,ASRPTGGIYGYT
TRBV5-1,-,13,TRBJ2-7,ASSAVPTVTYEQY
TRBV28,few,12,TRBJ1-4,ASSPTGRNEKLF
TRBV4-1,many,14,TRBJ2-1,ASARQTSGMYNEQF
TRBV28,-,14,TRBJ2-1,ASSFPDRPSYNEQF
TRBV7-2,few,12,TRBJ2-7,ASSLSRGGGEQY
TRBV5-5,-,15,TRBJ2-5,ASSLGPRRGGQETQY
TRBV9,many,10,TRBJ2-1,ASSVGYNEQF
TRBV11-2,-,12,TRBJ2-1,ASSILVTYNEQF
TRBV12-3/TRBV12-4,few,15,TRBJ1-1,ASSFPLIEGLNTEAF
TRBV10-3,many,16,TRBJ2-4,AISEGLAGLLAKNIQY
TRBV30,many,12,TRBJ2-1,AWRLANYYNEQF
TRBV11-2,many,12,TRBJ1-2,ASTISPGFYGYT
TRBV29-1,many,11,TRBJ2-2,SVLGGSVGELF
TRBV12-3/TRBV12-4,-,10,TRBJ2-7,ASRAGGNEQY
TRBV27,many,12,TRBJ2-1,ATQWTSGSGEQF
TRBV12-3/TRBV12-4,-,14,TRBJ2-3,ASSFYRDRGTDTQY
TRBV20-1,many,10,TRBJ2-3,SAIPRTDTQY